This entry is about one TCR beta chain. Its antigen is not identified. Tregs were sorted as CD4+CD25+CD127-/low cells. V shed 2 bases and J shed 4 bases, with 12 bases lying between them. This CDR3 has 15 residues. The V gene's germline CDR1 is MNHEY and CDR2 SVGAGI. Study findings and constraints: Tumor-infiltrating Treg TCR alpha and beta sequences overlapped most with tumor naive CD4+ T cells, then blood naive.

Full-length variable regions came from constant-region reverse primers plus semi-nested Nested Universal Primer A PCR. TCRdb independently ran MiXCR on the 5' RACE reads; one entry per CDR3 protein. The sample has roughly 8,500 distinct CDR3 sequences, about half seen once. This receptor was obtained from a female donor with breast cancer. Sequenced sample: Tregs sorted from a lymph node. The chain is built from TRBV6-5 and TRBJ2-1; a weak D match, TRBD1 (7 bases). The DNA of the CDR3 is TGTGCCAGCAGTTACGGAGGGGGCGAATACAATGAGCAGTTCTTC. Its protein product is CASSYGGGEYNEQFF.